One sample yielded the 18 T cell receptor beta chains listed below, sequenced in a study of T cells after yellow fever vaccination. TCRdb re-derived calls from the 5' RACE reads in MiXCR, one entry per CDR3 protein. Of hundreds of thousands of distinct CDR3 sequences listed, about a sixth were seen once; the top ten hold 17%. The material was PBMCs, obtained 5 to 6 days after the first yellow fever vaccination. These receptors were taken from a man between 18 and 29 years old who received the YFV17D yellow fever vaccine.

Worth noting for this clonotype: Germline and junction disagree at one end, which may indicate a read error. The J gene is TRBJ2-1, the V gene TRBV6-1; D remains unclear. The germline V gene has CDR1 MNHNS and CDR2 SASEGT. The CDR3 extends over 11 amino acids. DNA for the CDR3: TGTGCCAGCAGTGAAGCGGGCCTGCTCGGCTTC. It encodes CASSEAGLLGF.

The rearrangement joins TRBV6-2 or TRBV6-3 to TRBJ2-5, with D unresolved. Trimming pared 8 bases from V and 5 bases from J, leaving 9 bases between. This CDR3 spans 11 amino acids. Per germline, CDR1 MNHEY and CDR2 SVGEGT. CDR3 residues: CASGERETQYF. The CDR3 DNA sequence: TGTGCCAGCGGGGAAAGGGAGACCCAGTACTTC.

This clonotype was seen more than once but under ten times. V and J are TRBV12-3 or TRBV12-4 and TRBJ2-1; 8 bases match TRBD2. V shed 8 bases and J 7 bases; nucleotides not matched to a gene: 13. The CDR3 spans 15 residues. The CDR3 loop reads CASRSGTSGGNEQFF. DNA for the CDR3: TGTGCCAGCCGGTCCGGGACTTCGGGGGGGAATGAGCAGTTCTTC.

This clonotype was recorded many times. CDR3 sequence (DNA): TGTGCCAGCAGCCCCCTAGCGGGGAATAACAATGAGCAGTTCTTC. Protein: CASSPLAGNNNEQFF. The chain couples TRBV6-2 or TRBV6-3 to TRBJ2-1; TRBD2 matches at 9 bases. J gave up 5 bases and V 6 bases, and 8 bases lay outside the gene matches. CDR3 length: 15 amino acids. The V gene's germline CDR1 is MNHEY and CDR2 SVGEGT.

The chain employs TRBV27 and TRBJ2-7; D is ambiguous. With 2 bases removed from V and 2 bases from J, the gap between germline ends came to 10 bases. Germline V gene data show CDR1 as MNHEY and CDR2 as SMNVEV (reference sequence). This CDR3 region has 14 residues. CDR3 region: CASSLSSLAYEQYF. For the CDR3, the DNA is TGTGCCAGCAGTTTAAGCAGCCTTGCCTACGAGCAGTACTTC.

The chain employs TRBV6-1 and TRBJ1-5; 10 bases are shared with TRBD1. This CDR3 comprises 15 residues. After removal of 1 base from V and 7 bases from J, the junction contained 4 bases not matched to a gene. Per the germline V gene, CDR1 is MNHNS and CDR2 is SASEGT. In DNA form, the CDR3 reads TGTGCCAGCAGTGAAGAGGAGACAGGGGGCCAGCCCCAGCATTTT. Its protein is CASSEEETGGQPQHF.

In this sample, this clonotype turned up a few times. The chain employs TRBV9 and TRBJ2-1, with a possible D match to TRBD2 (6 bases). Trimming pared 0 bases from V and 9 bases from J, leaving 13 bases between. The CDR3 extends over 14 amino acids. CDR1 and CDR2 from the germline V gene are SGDLS and YYNGEE. The CDR3 region is CASSVEGRRGEQFF. The CDR3 nucleotides read TGTGCCAGCAGCGTAGAAGGGAGGAGGGGTGAGCAGTTCTTC.

The table lists this clonotype with a few counts. The chain is built from TRBV5-1 and TRBJ2-1; D is possibly TRBD1 (6 bases). The V end lost 3 bases, the J end lost 8 bases, and 9 bases lay between the germline ends. The CDR3 runs to 12 residues. Germline V gives CDR1 SGHRS, CDR2 YFSETQ. Written as DNA, the CDR3 is TGCGCCAGCAGCTCCAGGGGCTATGAGCAGTTCTTC. The encoded protein is CASSSRGYEQFF.

The chain has TRBV18 and TRBJ2-2, with a possible D match to TRBD1 (6 bases). Trimming cost V 6 bases and J 2 bases, with 13 bases left between them. In germline, CDR1 is KGHSH, CDR2 LQKENI. The CDR3 loop spans 15 amino acids. CDR3 sequence: CASSSGHLNTGELFF. In nucleotides, the CDR3 is TGTGCCAGCTCTTCGGGACACCTAAACACCGGGGAGCTGTTTTTT.

The chain joins TRBV19 to TRBJ2-7; 7 nucleotides line up with TRBD2. V trimming: 2 bases; J trimming: 0 bases; junction bases outside the gene matches: 10. The CDR3 length is 17 residues. Germline CDR1 is LNHDA and CDR2 is SQIVND (reference sequence). The CDR3 protein is CASSIPGRGGSSYEQYV. The CDR3 DNA reads as TGTGCCAGTAGTATACCAGGAAGAGGCGGGAGCTCCTACGAGCAGTACGTC.

This clonotype was detected a few times. The V gene is TRBV19, the J gene TRBJ2-2; D gene ambiguous. Germline-derived CDR1 and CDR2 are LNHDA and SQIVND (reference sequence). The CDR3 totals 12 residues. The CDR3 DNA is TGTGGTGCCGGGTTCGTGCCCGGGGAGCTGTTTTTT. The encoded protein is CGAGFVPGELFF. The entire variable domain, with the rest obtained from reference TRBV19 and TRBJ2-2, is as follows: DGGITQSPKYLFRKEGQNVTLSCEQNLNHDAMYWYRQDPGQGLRLIYYSQIVNDFQKGDIAEGYSVSREKKESFPLTVTSAQKNPTAFYLCGAGFVPGELFFGEGSRLTVL.

This rearrangement joins TRBV6-1 to TRBJ2-7, with D perhaps assigned TRBD1 or TRBD2 (6 bases each). The CDR3 spans 13 residues. Trimming removed 3 bases at V and 6 bases at J, with 12 bases between. The germline CDR1 and CDR2 sequences are MNHNS and SASEGT. The CDR3 sequence is CASSDRRGGEQYV. CDR3 bases: TGTGCCAGCAGTGATCGCAGGGGAGGCGAGCAGTACGTC.

This clonotype has more than one count but fewer than ten. The chain carries TRBV7-9 and TRBJ2-3, with 8 bases identical to TRBD2. Unmatched junction bases numbered 10, after V lost 2 bases and J lost 6 bases. The CDR3 spans 16 residues. The V gene's germline CDR1 is SEHNR and CDR2 FQNEAQ (reference sequence). CDR3 loop: CASSLLDLAGLDTQYF. DNA for the CDR3: TGTGCCAGCAGCTTACTGGATCTAGCGGGCTTGGATACGCAGTATTTT.

This clonotype turned up a few times. V gene TRBV5-6 combines with J gene TRBJ2-3; the match to TRBD2 covers 11 bases. Per germline, CDR1 SGHDT and CDR2 YYEEEE. V lost 1 base, J lost 5 bases, and 6 bases stayed unmatched. The CDR3 has 16 amino acids. The CDR3 is CASSLSTSGGGDTQYF. For the CDR3, the DNA is TGTGCCAGCAGCTTGTCCACTAGCGGGGGTGGAGATACGCAGTATTTT.

This clonotype was counted between two and nine times. V gene TRBV7-8 combines with J gene TRBJ2-7; D uncertain. The germline V gene encodes CDR1 SGHVS and CDR2 FQNEAQ. Trimming removed 4 bases from V and 9 bases from J, with 19 bases in between. This CDR3 is built from 14 residues. The CDR3 reads CASSSRVPRVGQYF. As DNA, the CDR3 is TGTGCCAGCAGCTCACGGGTACCGCGCGTCGGGCAGTACTTC.

This chain connects TRBV19 to TRBJ1-5; D ambiguous. The CDR3 is 12 amino acids. Germline V CDR1 and CDR2: LNHDA, SQIVND (reference sequence). V was pared by 10 bases and J by 4 bases, with 11 bases between. CDR3 DNA: TGTGCCACCACAGCTTATAATCAGCCCCAGCATTTT. It translates to CATTAYNQPQHF.

The V gene is TRBV7-9, the J gene TRBJ2-1, with 11 positions matching TRBD1. Germline V gene data show CDR1 as SEHNR and CDR2 as FQNEAQ (reference sequence). V lost 5 bases to trimming and J lost 9 bases; unmatched junction nucleotides: 6. CDR3 length: 14 residues. This CDR3 is CASSLRTGGSEQFF. The DNA for the CDR3 is TGTGCCAGCAGCCTGCGGACAGGGGGCAGTGAGCAGTTCTTC.

The rearrangement joins TRBV6-6 to TRBJ1-5, with D uncertain. The CDR3 length is 13 residues. The germline CDR1 and CDR2 sequences are MNHNY and SVGAGI (reference sequence). Trimming shortened V by 5 bases and J by 7 bases, and 12 bases separated the two germline ends. The CDR3 is CASSRRTGQPQHF. In DNA form, the CDR3 reads TGTGCCAGCAGTCGGAGGACGGGGCAGCCCCAGCATTTT.